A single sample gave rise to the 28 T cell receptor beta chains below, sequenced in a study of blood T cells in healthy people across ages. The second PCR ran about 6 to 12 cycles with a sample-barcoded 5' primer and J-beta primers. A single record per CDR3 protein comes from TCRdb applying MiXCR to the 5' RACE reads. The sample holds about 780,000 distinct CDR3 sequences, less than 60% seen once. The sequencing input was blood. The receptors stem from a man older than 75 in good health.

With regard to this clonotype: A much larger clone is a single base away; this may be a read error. The CDR3 DNA is TGTGCCAGCAGCGTAACTAGCGCCTCCTACGAGCAGTACTTC. Translating gives CASSVTSASYEQYF. The chain carries TRBV9 and TRBJ2-7, with 7 positions matching TRBD2. The CDR3 extends over 14 amino acids. Germline V lookup: CDR1 SGDLS, CDR2 YYNGEE. Germline trimming cut 1 base from V and 0 bases from J; bases unmatched to any gene: 1.

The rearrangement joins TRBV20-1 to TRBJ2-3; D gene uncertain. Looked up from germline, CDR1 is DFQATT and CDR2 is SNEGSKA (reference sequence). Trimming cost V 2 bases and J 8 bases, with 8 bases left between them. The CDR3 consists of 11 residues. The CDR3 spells CSARPFATQYF. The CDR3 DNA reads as TGCAGTGCTAGACCCTTCGCTACGCAGTATTTT.

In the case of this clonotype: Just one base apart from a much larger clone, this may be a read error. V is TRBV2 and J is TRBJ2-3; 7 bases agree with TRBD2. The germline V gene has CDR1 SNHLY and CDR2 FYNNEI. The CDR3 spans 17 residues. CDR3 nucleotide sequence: TGTGCCGGAAATCGGGCTAGCGGACGAACTAGCACAGATGCGCAGTATTTT. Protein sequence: CAGNRASGRTSTDAQYF.

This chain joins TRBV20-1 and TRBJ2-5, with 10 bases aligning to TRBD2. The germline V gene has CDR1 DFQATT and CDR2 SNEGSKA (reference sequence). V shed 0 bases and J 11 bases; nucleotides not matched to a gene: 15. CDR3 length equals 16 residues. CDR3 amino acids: CSARDLKLAGENEQYF. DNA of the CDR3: TGCAGTGCTAGAGATCTAAAGCTAGCGGGAGAAAATGAGCAGTACTTC.

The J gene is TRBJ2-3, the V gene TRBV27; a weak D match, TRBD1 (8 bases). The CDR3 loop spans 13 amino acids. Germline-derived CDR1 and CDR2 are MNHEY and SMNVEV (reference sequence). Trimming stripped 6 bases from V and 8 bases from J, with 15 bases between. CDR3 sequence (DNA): TGTGCCAGCAGCGCTACAGGGGGGGCTACGCAGTATTTT. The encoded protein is CASSATGGATQYF.

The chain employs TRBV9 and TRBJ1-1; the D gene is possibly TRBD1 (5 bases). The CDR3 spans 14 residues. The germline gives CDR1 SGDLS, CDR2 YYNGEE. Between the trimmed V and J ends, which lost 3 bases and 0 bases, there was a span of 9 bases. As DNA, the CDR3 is TGTGCCAGCAGCGGGAAAGGGGTGAACACTGAAGCTTTCTTT. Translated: CASSGKGVNTEAFF.

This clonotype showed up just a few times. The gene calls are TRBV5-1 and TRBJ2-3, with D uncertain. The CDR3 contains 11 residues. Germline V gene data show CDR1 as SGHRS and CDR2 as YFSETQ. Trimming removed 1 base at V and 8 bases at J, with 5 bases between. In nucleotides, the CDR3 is TGCGCCAGCAGCTTGACCGGTACGCAGTATTTT. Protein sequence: CASSLTGTQYF.

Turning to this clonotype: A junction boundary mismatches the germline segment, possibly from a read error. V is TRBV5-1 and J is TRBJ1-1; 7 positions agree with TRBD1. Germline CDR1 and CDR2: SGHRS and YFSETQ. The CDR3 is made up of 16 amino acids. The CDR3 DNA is TGCGCCAGCAGCCACACCAGGGGGGTTATGAACACTGGAGCTTTCTTT. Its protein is CASSHTRGVMNTGAFF.

As DNA, the CDR3 is TGCGCCAGCAGCCGAGAGATTAGTTACGAGCAGTACTTC. Translation gives CASSREISYEQYF. This sequence joins TRBV4-1 and TRBJ2-7; D not resolved. The V gene lost 4 bases and the J gene lost 4 bases, with 11 bases spanning the gap. Germline V CDR1 and CDR2: MGHRA, YSYEKL. The CDR3 runs to 13 residues.

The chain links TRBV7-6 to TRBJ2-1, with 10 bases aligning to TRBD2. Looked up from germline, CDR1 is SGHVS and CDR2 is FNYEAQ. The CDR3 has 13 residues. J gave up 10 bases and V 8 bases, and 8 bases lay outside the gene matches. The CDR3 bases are TGTGCCAGCGGAGAGCGGGGGGGCCGCGAGCAGTTCTTC. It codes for CASGERGGREQFF.

DNA for the CDR3: TGTGCCAGCAGTTTAATACCCGGGGAGCTGTTTTTT. This codes for CASSLIPGELFF. The chain couples TRBV27 to TRBJ2-2; D is undetermined. In germline, CDR1 is MNHEY, CDR2 SMNVEV (reference sequence). V was cut by 2 bases and J by 6 bases, with 4 bases left in between. The CDR3 is 12 amino acids.

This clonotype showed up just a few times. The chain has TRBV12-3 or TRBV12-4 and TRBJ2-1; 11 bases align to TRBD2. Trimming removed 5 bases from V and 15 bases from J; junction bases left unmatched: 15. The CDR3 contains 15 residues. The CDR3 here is CASSAGTSGFVLPFF. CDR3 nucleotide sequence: TGTGCCAGCAGTGCTGGGACTAGCGGCTTCGTCCTTCCGTTCTTC.

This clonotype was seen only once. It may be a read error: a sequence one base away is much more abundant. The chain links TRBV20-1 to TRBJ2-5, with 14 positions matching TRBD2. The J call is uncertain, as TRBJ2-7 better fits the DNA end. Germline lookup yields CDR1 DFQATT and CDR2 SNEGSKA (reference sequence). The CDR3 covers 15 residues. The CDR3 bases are TGCAGTGCTCGGACGACTAGCGGGAGGGCCGACGAGCAGTACGTC. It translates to CSARTTSGRADEQYV.

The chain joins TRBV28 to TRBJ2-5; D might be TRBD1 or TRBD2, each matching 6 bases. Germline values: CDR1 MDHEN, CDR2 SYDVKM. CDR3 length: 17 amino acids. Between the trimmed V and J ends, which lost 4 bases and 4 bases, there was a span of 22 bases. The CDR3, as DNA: TGTGCCAGCAGTTCGATGAGGGGGGCGCTCTCCGGAGAGACCCAGTACTTC. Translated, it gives CASSSMRGALSGETQYF.

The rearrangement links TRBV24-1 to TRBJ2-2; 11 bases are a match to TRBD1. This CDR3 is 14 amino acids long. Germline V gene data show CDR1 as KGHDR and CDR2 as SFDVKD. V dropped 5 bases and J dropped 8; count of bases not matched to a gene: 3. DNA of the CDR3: TGTGCCACCAGTGGCGGGACAGGGGGAGGGGAGCTGTTTTTT. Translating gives CATSGGTGGGELFF.

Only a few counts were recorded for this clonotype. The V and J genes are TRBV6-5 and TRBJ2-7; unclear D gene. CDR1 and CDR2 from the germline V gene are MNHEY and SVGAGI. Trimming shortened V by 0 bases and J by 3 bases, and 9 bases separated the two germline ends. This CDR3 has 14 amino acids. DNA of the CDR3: TGTGCCAGCAGTTACTCATCAGGATTCTACGAGCAGTACTTC. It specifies CASSYSSGFYEQYF.

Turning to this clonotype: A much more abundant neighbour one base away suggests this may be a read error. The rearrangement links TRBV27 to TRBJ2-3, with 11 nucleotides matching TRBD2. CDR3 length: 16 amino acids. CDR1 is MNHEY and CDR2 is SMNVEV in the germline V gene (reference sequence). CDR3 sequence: CASSNPGLAVTDMQYF. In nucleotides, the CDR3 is TGTGCCAGCAGCAATCCGGGACTAGCGGTCACAGATATGCAGTATTTT.

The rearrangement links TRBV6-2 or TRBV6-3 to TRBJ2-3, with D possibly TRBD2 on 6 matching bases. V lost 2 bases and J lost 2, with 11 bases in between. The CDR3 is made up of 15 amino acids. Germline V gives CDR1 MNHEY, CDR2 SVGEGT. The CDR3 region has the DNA TGTGCCAGCAGTTACAATCGGGACTTCACAGATACGCAGTATTTT. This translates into CASSYNRDFTDTQYF.

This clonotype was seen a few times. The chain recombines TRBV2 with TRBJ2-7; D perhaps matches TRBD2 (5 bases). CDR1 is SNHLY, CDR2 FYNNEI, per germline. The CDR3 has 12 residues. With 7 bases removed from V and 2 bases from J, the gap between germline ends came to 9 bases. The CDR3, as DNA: TGTGCCAGCAATCCCGGGACCTACGAGCAGTACTTC. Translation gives CASNPGTYEQYF.

The CDR3 DNA is TGTGCCAGCAGCACACCTAGCGGGAGGATTGCAGATACGCAGTATTTT. Protein: CASSTPSGRIADTQYF. The chain recombines TRBV7-2 with TRBJ2-3, with 11 bases fitting TRBD2. CDR3 length equals 16 residues. Germline V gives CDR1 SGHTA, CDR2 FQGNSA. V gave up 5 bases and J gave up 4 bases; unmatched junction bases: 8.

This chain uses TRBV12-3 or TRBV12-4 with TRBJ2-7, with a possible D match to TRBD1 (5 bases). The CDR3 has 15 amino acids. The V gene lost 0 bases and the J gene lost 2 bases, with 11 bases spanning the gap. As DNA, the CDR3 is TGTGCCAGCAGTTTAGCTCCGACAGTTACCTACGAGCAGTACTTC. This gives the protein CASSLAPTVTYEQYF.

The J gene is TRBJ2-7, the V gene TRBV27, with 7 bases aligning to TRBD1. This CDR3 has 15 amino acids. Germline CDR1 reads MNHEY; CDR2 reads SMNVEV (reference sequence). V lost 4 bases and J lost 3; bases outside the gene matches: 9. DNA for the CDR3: TGTGCCAGCAGTTGGCAGACAGGGATGGACTACGAGCAGTACTTC. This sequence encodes CASSWQTGMDYEQYF.

As DNA, the CDR3 is TGTGCCAGCAGCCCTGTCCCCTCGGACACTGAAGCTTTCTTT. This encodes CASSPVPSDTEAFF. The chain employs TRBV7-8 and TRBJ1-1; D is unclear. The germline CDR1 and CDR2 sequences are SGHVS and FQNEAQ. V was pared by 5 bases and J by 3 bases, with 13 bases between. This CDR3 is built from 14 residues.

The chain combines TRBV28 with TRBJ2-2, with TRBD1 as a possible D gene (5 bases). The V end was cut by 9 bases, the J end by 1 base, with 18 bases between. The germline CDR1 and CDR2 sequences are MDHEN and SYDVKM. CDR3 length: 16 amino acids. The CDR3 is CASSPQGLRNTGELFF. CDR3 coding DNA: TGTGCCAGTTCACCCCAGGGCCTTCGGAACACCGGGGAGCTGTTTTTT.

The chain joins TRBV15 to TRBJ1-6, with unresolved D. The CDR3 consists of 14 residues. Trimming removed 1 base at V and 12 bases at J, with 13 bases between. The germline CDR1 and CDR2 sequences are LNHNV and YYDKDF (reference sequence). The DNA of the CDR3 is TGTGCCACCAGCAGAGCGGGCCAGGCCTTACCCCTCCACTTT. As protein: CATSRAGQALPLHF.

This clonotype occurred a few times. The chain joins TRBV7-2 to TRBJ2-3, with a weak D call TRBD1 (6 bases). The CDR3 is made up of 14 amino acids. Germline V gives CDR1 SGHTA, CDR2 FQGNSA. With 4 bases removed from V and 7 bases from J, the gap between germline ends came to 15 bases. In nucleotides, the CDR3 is TGTGCCAGCAGCTCTCAGGGGTTTGGAAATACGCAGTATTTT. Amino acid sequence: CASSSQGFGNTQYF.

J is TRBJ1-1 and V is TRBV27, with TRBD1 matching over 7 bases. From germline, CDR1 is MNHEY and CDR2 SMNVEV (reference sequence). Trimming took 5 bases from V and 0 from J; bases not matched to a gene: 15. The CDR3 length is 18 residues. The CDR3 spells CASSQGGRWGTMNTEAFF. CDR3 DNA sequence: TGTGCCAGCAGTCAGGGGGGGCGTTGGGGGACCATGAACACTGAAGCTTTCTTT.

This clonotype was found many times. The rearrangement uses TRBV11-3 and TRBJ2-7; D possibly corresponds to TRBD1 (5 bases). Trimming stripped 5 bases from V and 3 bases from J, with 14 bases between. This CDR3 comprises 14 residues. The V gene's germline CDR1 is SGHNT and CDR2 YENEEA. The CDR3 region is CASSNRTRSYEQYF. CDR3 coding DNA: TGTGCCAGCAGCAACCGGACAAGAAGCTACGAGCAGTACTTC.